These 21 T cell receptor beta chains were sequenced from one sample in a study of regulatory and conventional T cells in RAG deficiency. Measured with immunoSEQ multiplex PCR; TCRdb has only the in-frame clones, and not every one. Of fewer than 35,000 clones in the sample, around nine tenths are singletons; the top ten hold approximately 15%. The same data also went into a second study, on regulatory T cells. According to that study: The PCR used 52 TRBV and 13 TRBJ primers.

The sample comprised CD8+ T cells sorted from blood. All receptors derive from a human donor in good health.

This clone was picked up one time. The rearrangement links TRBV6-1 to TRBJ1-5; D unresolved. The germline V gene encodes CDR1 MNHNS and CDR2 SASEGT. The CDR3 consists of 11 residues. Trimming removed 10 bases at V and 5 bases at J, with 9 bases between. The CDR3 DNA is TGTGCCACCAGAGGAGATCAGCCCCAGCATTTT. It encodes CATRGDQPQHF.

The rearrangement links TRBV11-2 to TRBJ2-5; D call uncertain. The J call is in doubt because the DNA end fits TRBJ2-7 better. The CDR3 sequence is 11 residues long. Germline V gene sequence: CDR1 SGHAT, CDR2 FQNNGV. DNA for the CDR3: TGTGCCAGCAGCCACAACTACGAGCAGTACTTC. Translating gives CASSHNYEQYF.

The chain combines TRBV4-1 with TRBJ1-1; D is unclear. This CDR3 region has 13 residues. V was trimmed by 5 bases and J by 10 bases, leaving 17 bases between them. From germline, CDR1 is MGHRA and CDR2 YSYEKL. Here the CDR3 reads CASSTRTAFGAFF. The CDR3 DNA reads as TGCGCCAGCAGCACCCGGACGGCCTTCGGAGCTTTCTTT.

The sample holds one count of this clone. The chain uses TRBV19 and TRBJ2-3; tentative D call: TRBD2 (6 bases). Between the trimmed V and J ends, which lost 1 base and 4 bases, there was a span of 15 bases. Germline assignment: CDR1 LNHDA and CDR2 SQIVND (reference sequence). The CDR3 contains 16 residues. CDR3 DNA sequence: TGTGCCAGTAGTATAGGGGGGGTAGTTAGAGCAGATACGCAGTATTTT. It specifies CASSIGGVVRADTQYF.

The rearrangement links TRBV7-6 to TRBJ2-3; possibly TRBD2 for D (7 bases). Germline loops: CDR1 SGHVS, CDR2 FNYEAQ. The V end was cut by 1 base, the J end by 4 bases, with 12 bases between. CDR3 size: 15 residues. The CDR3 protein is CASSLDREGPDTQYF. The DNA of the CDR3 is TGTGCCAGCAGCTTAGACAGGGAGGGACCAGATACGCAGTATTTT.

For this clone: One end of the junction fails to match germline, which may point to a read error. The chain is built from TRBV28 and TRBJ2-1; 9 bases fit TRBD2. The germline V gene has CDR1 MDHEN and CDR2 SYDVKM. The CDR3 length is 18 residues. Written as DNA, the CDR3 is TGTGCCTGCAGTTTAAGCCCCCTGACTAGCGGATCTTACAATGAGCAGTTCTTC. Translation: CACSLSPLTSGSYNEQFF.

This clone was counted a few times. CDR3 in DNA: TGTGCCAGCAAGGAGAACAATGAAAAACTGTTTTTT. Amino acids: CASKENNEKLFF. This chain connects TRBV28 to TRBJ1-4; no firm D call. CDR3 length: 12 amino acids. Trimming removed 7 bases from V and 5 bases from J, with 8 bases in between. The germline CDR1 and CDR2 sequences are MDHEN and SYDVKM.

The V and J genes are TRBV5-5 and TRBJ1-2, with TRBD1 as a possible D gene (5 bases). V lost 1 base, J lost 6 bases, and 7 bases lay in between. The CDR3 runs to 12 residues. Germline values: CDR1 SGHKS, CDR2 YYEKEE (reference sequence). CDR3 in amino acids: CASSLQGNGYTF. In DNA, the CDR3 is TGTGCCAGCAGCTTGCAGGGAAATGGCTACACCTTC.

On this clone itself: The same CDR3 can be traced to other DNA sequences in this sample. The chain carries TRBV5-1 and TRBJ1-6; 9 nucleotides match TRBD1. Per germline, CDR1 SGHRS and CDR2 YFSETQ. This CDR3 has 14 residues. The V segment lost 4 bases and the J segment 7 bases; nucleotides outside the gene matches: 3. The CDR3 region is CASSLGQGNSPLHF. The DNA of the CDR3 is TGCGCCAGCAGCCTAGGACAGGGGAATTCACCCCTCCACTTT.

V is TRBV28 and J is TRBJ2-7; TRBD2 matches 10 bases. V trimming: 3 bases; J trimming: 5 bases; junction bases outside the gene matches: 7. CDR3 length: 15 residues. The V gene's germline CDR1 is MDHEN and CDR2 SYDVKM. CDR3 protein: CASSFRTSGTDEQYF. The CDR3 nucleotides are TGTGCCAGCAGTTTCAGAACTAGCGGGACCGACGAGCAGTACTTC.

This chain uses TRBV13 with TRBJ2-7; tentatively, D is TRBD1 (5 bases). Deletions cut 1 base from V and 1 base from J, with 14 bases between. CDR1 PRHDT and CDR2 FYEKMQ come from the germline V gene (reference sequence). CDR3 length equals 16 residues. CDR3 sequence: CASSLAGRVGSYEQYF. The CDR3 DNA is TGTGCCAGCAGCTTAGCGGGCAGGGTGGGGTCCTACGAGCAGTACTTC.

The chain combines TRBV18 with TRBJ1-2; D unresolved. This CDR3 region has 13 residues. The V end was cut by 4 bases, the J end by 5 bases, with 11 bases between. CDR1 is KGHSH, CDR2 LQKENI, per germline. DNA of the CDR3: TGTGCCAGCTCACGAATGACTGTGTATGGCTACACCTTC. Translated: CASSRMTVYGYTF.

This clone was seen once. The gene calls are TRBV19 and TRBJ2-1; D is possibly TRBD1 or TRBD2 (6 bases each). Trimming removed 7 bases at V and 7 bases at J, with 17 bases between. This CDR3 contains 14 residues. Germline V gene data show CDR1 as LNHDA and CDR2 as SQIVND (reference sequence). CDR3 protein: CASTTLGGTNEQFF. DNA of the CDR3: TGTGCCAGTACTACTTTAGGGGGGACGAATGAGCAGTTCTTC.

V usage is TRBV28 and J usage is TRBJ2-5, with 10 nucleotides matching TRBD2. The V gene end was trimmed by 8 bases and the J gene end by 5 bases; junction bases not matched to a gene: 14. The CDR3 has 16 amino acids. Germline lookup yields CDR1 MDHEN and CDR2 SYDVKM. CDR3 sequence (DNA): TGTGCCAGCCGGGGGTGGGGTAGCGGGAGGCTGGAGACCCAGTACTTC. This gives the protein CASRGWGSGRLETQYF.

This clone has a single count. This chain connects TRBV30 to TRBJ2-5; 11 bases map to TRBD1. Germline CDR1 is GTSNPN and CDR2 is SVGIG (reference sequence). The junction had 4 bases not matched to a gene; V was cut back by 5 bases and J by 5 bases. The CDR3 has 13 amino acids. In DNA form, the CDR3 reads TGTGCCTGGGGACAGGGGGCGGTTGAGACCCAGTACTTC. Protein product: CAWGQGAVETQYF.

The chain uses TRBV7-9 and TRBJ1-1, with TRBD1 matching over 8 bases. The CDR3 extends over 15 amino acids. Trimming at V came to 0 bases and at J to 3 bases, leaving 3 bases not matched to a gene. Germline loops: CDR1 SEHNR, CDR2 FQNEAQ (reference sequence). The CDR3 region has the DNA TGTGCCAGCAGCTTAGCCCAGGGGGCATACACTGAAGCTTTCTTT. It specifies CASSLAQGAYTEAFF.

The chain uses TRBV7-2 and TRBJ2-7; D remains ambiguous. Looked up from germline, CDR1 is SGHTA and CDR2 is FQGNSA. Trimming removed 5 bases at V and 0 bases at J, with 17 bases between. The CDR3 totals 16 residues. This CDR3 is CASSPDETTGSYEQYF. As DNA, the CDR3 is TGTGCCAGCAGCCCCGACGAGACAACCGGCTCCTACGAGCAGTACTTC. Supplemented by reference TRBV7-2 and TRBJ2-7, the full variable domain reads GAGVSQSPSNKVTEKGKDVELRCDPISGHTALYWYRQSLGQGLEFLIYFQGNSAPDKSGLPSDRFSAERTGGSVSTLTIQRTQQEDSAVYLCASSPDETTGSYEQYFGPGTRLTVT.

This clone appeared once. The genes are TRBV27 and TRBJ2-7; 7 bases agree with TRBD2. V lost 3 bases and J lost 3; bases outside the gene matches: 11. The CDR3 is 16 amino acids. Germline CDR1 and CDR2: MNHEY and SMNVEV (reference sequence). The CDR3 DNA reads as TGTGCCAGCAGTTTGGTGGCTAGCGGTACACTCTACGAGCAGTACTTC. Translating gives CASSLVASGTLYEQYF.

This chain connects TRBV5-1 to TRBJ1-5; D uncertain. V was trimmed by 0 bases and J by 0 bases, leaving 7 bases between them. In germline, CDR1 is SGHRS, CDR2 YFSETQ. The CDR3 sequence is 15 residues long. The CDR3 reads CASSLDPYSNQPQHF. Here the CDR3 DNA reads TGCGCCAGCAGCTTGGATCCGTATAGCAATCAGCCCCAGCATTTT. Using reference TRBV5-1 and TRBJ1-5 for the parts outside the CDR3, the full variable domain is KAGVTQTPRYLIKTRGQQVTLSCSPISGHRSVSWYQQTPGQGLQFLFEYFSETQRNKGNFPGRFSGRQFSNSRSEMNVSTLELGDSALYLCASSLDPYSNQPQHFGDGTRLSIL.

This clone has just a few counts. This rearrangement joins TRBV6-8 to TRBJ2-5; TRBD2 matches 12 bases. The end of the DNA is better explained by TRBJ2-7, so the J call may be wrong. The CDR3 sequence is 15 residues long. Germline values: CDR1 MNHGY, CDR2 SAAAGT. CDR3 bases: TGTGCCAGCAGTCAGCTAGCGGGAGGGGCCTACGAGCAGTACTTC. Translating gives CASSQLAGGAYEQYF.

This clone was detected only once. The V gene is TRBV5-6, the J gene TRBJ2-3, with no clear D. Trimming stripped 4 bases from V and 0 bases from J, with 12 bases between. The CDR3 is made up of 15 amino acids. The germline gives CDR1 SGHDT, CDR2 YYEEEE. CDR3 sequence (DNA): TGTGCCAGCAGCGACGACGCAGCTAGCACAGATACGCAGTATTTT. Its protein product is CASSDDAASTDTQYF. The entire variable domain, with the rest obtained from reference TRBV5-6 and TRBJ2-3, is as follows: DAGVTQSPTHLIKTRGQQVTLRCSPKSGHDTVSWYQQALGQGPQFIFQYYEEEERQRGNFPDRFSGHQFPNYSSELNVNALLLGDSALYLCASSDDAASTDTQYFGPGTRLTVL.